This is a list of T cell receptor beta chains from one sample in a study of response to subunit inactivated influenza vaccine. TCRdb fed the RT-PCR reads into MiXCR, producing one record per CDR3 protein. The sample consists of more than 450,000 distinct CDR3 sequences, around 11% of them appearing once. These data are also associated with another study on T cells expressing NK-cell markers.

Sequences were derived from PBMCs from blood, sampled on the day of vaccination. These receptors originate from a man aged 45-60 years who received an inactivated influenza vaccine. The conserved cysteine and the conserved F or W are not part of the CDR3 here. For some rows the clone size is stated as once, few or many, or as a class when expanded; others skip it.

>TRBV20-1|few|TRBJ1-1
SAQAGPRNTEAF
>TRBV9|few|TRBJ1-1
ASSPQNTEAF
>TRBV28|-|TRBJ1-5
ASTTGEQPQH
>TRBV12-3/TRBV12-4|few|TRBJ2-7
ASRTGVEQY
>TRBV20-1|few|TRBJ2-5
SAFLAGGQETQY
>TRBV7-2|-|TRBJ2-2
ASSPDTVTGELF
>TRBV12-3/TRBV12-4|few|TRBJ2-2
ASTWTGNTGELF
>TRBV6-2/TRBV6-3|few|TRBJ2-1
ASSSGVEQF
>TRBV2|few|TRBJ2-1
ASSGGLAGYNEQF
>TRBV4-1|few|TRBJ2-1
ASSQGSRPPHNEQF
>TRBV4-3|many|TRBJ1-1
ASSQDQTAMNTEAF
>TRBV7-8|few|TRBJ2-5
ASSFGQGRLGETQY
>TRBV10-3|-|TRBJ1-6
AINPGGNSPLH
>TRBV7-9|few|TRBJ2-4
ASSLDSENIQY
>TRBV20-1|-|TRBJ1-2
SALAGSYGYT
>TRBV20-1|-|TRBJ1-6
SAGRTNSPLH
>TRBV29-1|few|TRBJ2-7
SVTIGGGDSYEQY
>TRBV12-3/TRBV12-4|many|TRBJ2-3
ASSPIWGGTQY
>TRBV2|-|TRBJ2-3
ASSALQSGTSTDTQY
>TRBV20-1|many|TRBJ2-1
SATDHEREGRRINEQF
>TRBV3-1|few|TRBJ2-7
ASSQVEQY
>TRBV15|-|TRBJ2-7
ATSPRGGDEQY
>TRBV6-1|few|TRBJ2-3
ASNGGHSTDTQY
>TRBV18|few|TRBJ2-2
ASSPPGTRGTGELF
>TRBV7-2|-|TRBJ2-5
ASSPSYQETQY
>TRBV24-1|-|TRBJ2-1
ATNGGSSNNEQF
>TRBV16|few|TRBJ2-5
ASSQSEETQY
>TRBV3-1|few|TRBJ2-7
ASSTLPYEQY
>TRBV4-1|many|TRBJ1-2
ASSQVSQGGYGYT
>TRBV5-6|few|TRBJ2-3
ASSRDRVTDTQY
>TRBV7-9|-|TRBJ2-1
ASSLVPSGKVYNEQF
>TRBV6-2/TRBV6-3|-|TRBJ1-2
ASTQTDLLYGYT
>TRBV28|-|TRBJ2-2
ASSRLGVDTGELF
>TRBV7-9|few|TRBJ1-5
ASSLGRQGLRH
>TRBV5-1|-|TRBJ2-1
ASSLNMGEQF
>TRBV24-1|-|TRBJ2-5
ATPAPPERETQY
>TRBV11-2|many|TRBJ2-1
ASSLGQGMSEQF
>TRBV29-1|few|TRBJ2-5
SVDGLSGSQETQY
>TRBV5-1|few|TRBJ2-7
ASSDGLGIYEQY
>TRBV4-2|-|TRBJ1-1
ASSQATGNTEAF
>TRBV21-1|-|TRBJ1-2
ASSKIGGAYYGYT
>TRBV3-1|-|TRBJ2-4
ASSQAGRGAKNIQY
>TRBV7-2|few|TRBJ2-7
ASSPGGPYYEQY
>TRBV7-8|few|TRBJ2-7
ASSPREPYEQY
>TRBV7-6|few|TRBJ2-2
ASSFSVDRDDTGELF
>TRBV24-1|-|TRBJ2-2
ATSAQRLGELF
>TRBV29-1|few|TRBJ2-5
SVSSGMYETQY
>TRBV5-1|-|TRBJ2-2
ASSEDRPNTGELF
>TRBV15|few|TRBJ2-3
ATSRVTGILHTQY
>TRBV4-2|-|TRBJ2-7
ASSQDPSGGSYEQY
>TRBV7-9|few|TRBJ2-5
ASSLAKGVGEETQY
>TRBV10-3|few|TRBJ2-1
AIKREEKYNEQF
>TRBV6-5|-|TRBJ1-3
ASSIQGAQGNTIY
>TRBV12-3/TRBV12-4|-|TRBJ2-7
ASILYRGGTYEQY
>TRBV6-1|-|TRBJ1-1
ASSERGRNTEAF
>TRBV7-2|many|TRBJ2-1
ASSLAGEGNEQF
>TRBV15|-|TRBJ2-1
ATSRTHRASGYNEQF
>TRBV6-2/TRBV6-3|few|TRBJ2-7
ASSFSQGYEQY